This T cell receptor beta chain was documented in a study of tumor-infiltrating lymphocytes in oesophageal squamous cell carcinoma. This clonotype was picked up a small number of times. V lost 5 bases to trimming and J lost 1 base; unmatched junction nucleotides: 7. The CDR3 contains 16 residues. In germline, CDR1 is ENHRY, CDR2 SYGVKD. Each CDR3 protein gets one entry after TCRdb re-called the PCR reads with MiXCR. The sample includes more than 9,000 distinct CDR3 sequences, around 50% of them seen just once. The specimen was esophageal tumor tissue. This chain joins TRBV10-3 and TRBJ2-7; 11 nucleotides line up with TRBD1. The clonotype comes from a male donor with esophageal squamous cell carcinoma. CDR3 sequence: CAISSSGTGGSYEQYF. CDR3 nucleotide sequence: TGTGCCATCAGTTCATCCGGGACAGGGGGTTCCTACGAGCAGTACTTC.